This section outlines one T cell receptor beta chain sequence together with its context. Its antigen is as yet unknown. This sample is drawn from a study of cytomegalovirus exposure and HLA in healthy donors. PCR amplification relied on 60 Vbeta primers (plus 13 Jbeta primers). Some clones are missing from TCRdb's copy, which holds only in-frame ones; the method was immunoSEQ multiplex PCR. Among 210,000 or so clones listed, roughly 76% were seen once. Germline V gene sequence: CDR1 SGHKS, CDR2 YYEKEE (reference sequence). CDR3 length: 15 residues. V lost 4 bases, J lost 5 bases, and 9 bases stayed unmatched. General observations from the study: Associated with HLA alleles at 0.05 false discovery rate in a later analysis were around 17,000 TCR beta sequences.

The gene calls are TRBV5-5 and TRBJ1-1, with 9 bases lining up with TRBD1. The TCR was taken from a woman aged 30 to 39 in good health and CMV-seropositive. Sequencing used PBMCs. The CDR3 is CASSPRTGVGTEAFF. The CDR3 coding sequence is TGTGCCAGCAGCCCGCGGACAGGGGTAGGGACTGAAGCTTTCTTT.